Listed here are 31 T cell receptor beta chains from one sample, sequenced in a study of vaccination effects on CD4 cells after COVID-19. No antigens are known for them. An approximately ten-day culture period preceded the isolation of CD4+ T cells. Clones were sequenced by immunoSEQ multiplex PCR, and TCRdb holds only the in-frame ones, with some missing. The sample yields about 37,000 clones, about four fifths seen once. Here the sequenced sample was CD4+ T cells from PBMCs cultured without peptide, taken before COVID-19 vaccination. Source of these receptors: a human donor who received a COVID-19 vaccine.

The chain combines TRBV2 with TRBJ1-4, with D unclear. V gave up 6 bases and J gave up 5 bases, with 13 bases separating them. This CDR3 is built from 14 residues. CDR1 is SNHLY, CDR2 FYNNEI, per germline. The CDR3 is CASRTSLGNEKLFF. In DNA, the CDR3 is TGTGCCAGCAGGACCAGCCTGGGGAATGAAAAACTGTTTTTT.

The genes are TRBV5-1 and TRBJ1-4; TRBD1 might be the D (5 bases). Germline CDR1 SGHRS, CDR2 YFSETQ. V was shortened by 1 base and J by 7 bases, with 17 bases between the two germline ends. The CDR3 extends over 16 amino acids. CDR3 amino acids: CASSLIGRRDGEKLFF. CDR3 bases: TGCGCCAGCAGCTTGATAGGCAGACGGGACGGTGAAAAACTGTTTTTT.

This chain links TRBV20-1 with TRBJ2-5; D gene uncertain. The CDR3 sequence is 11 residues long. V lost 5 bases and J 1 base, leaving 5 bases between the germline ends. Germline V gives CDR1 DFQATT, CDR2 SNEGSKA (reference sequence). CDR3 sequence reads: CSAPSQETQYF. For the CDR3, the DNA is TGCAGTGCTCCTAGCCAAGAGACCCAGTACTTC.

This clone showed up just once. The V gene is TRBV6-4, the J gene TRBJ1-2; no firm D call. CDR3 length: 13 amino acids. Germline CDR1 MRHNA, CDR2 SNTAGT. Trimming pared 5 bases from V and 0 bases from J, leaving 7 bases between. DNA for the CDR3: TGTGCCAGCAGTCAATCAGCTAACTATGGCTACACCTTC. Residues: CASSQSANYGYTF.

The table lists this clone with a count of one. The rearrangement links TRBV5-1 to TRBJ2-7; D might be TRBD2 (6 bases). The CDR3 has 15 amino acids. Between the trimmed V and J ends, which lost 1 base and 1 base, there was a span of 12 bases. Germline CDR1 is SGHRS and CDR2 is YFSETQ. The CDR3 sequence: CASSLFSSVSYEQYF. Written as DNA, the CDR3 is TGCGCCAGCAGCTTGTTCTCTAGCGTATCCTACGAGCAGTACTTC.

The V and J genes are TRBV19 and TRBJ1-1, with a tentative D call TRBD1 (5 bases). CDR3 length: 13 residues. V lost 7 bases to trimming and J lost 10 bases, with 19 bases between them. The germline CDR1 and CDR2 sequences are LNHDA and SQIVND (reference sequence). CDR3 coding DNA: TGTGCCAGTATCCACCGGGACGGCGGGGGAGCTTTCTTT. Translation: CASIHRDGGGAFF.

This chain links TRBV3-1 (or the pseudogene TRBV3-2) with TRBJ2-1; 12 bases line up with TRBD2. V was pared by 3 bases and J by 2 bases, with 2 bases of the junction left unmatched. The germline V gene encodes CDR1 LGHDT and CDR2 YNNKEL (reference sequence). This CDR3 has 16 amino acids. CDR3 sequence: CASSQGLAGPYNEQFF. For the CDR3, the DNA is TGTGCCAGCAGCCAGGGACTAGCGGGTCCCTACAATGAGCAGTTCTTC.

The rearrangement links TRBV27 to TRBJ1-4; D is unclear. CDR3 size: 11 residues. V was pared by 8 bases and J by 8 bases, with 9 bases between. Germline-derived CDR1 and CDR2 are MNHEY and SMNVEV (reference sequence). This CDR3 reads CASLQVEKLFF. The CDR3 DNA reads as TGTGCCAGCCTCCAGGTGGAAAAACTGTTTTTT. The whole variable domain, filled in from reference TRBV27 and TRBJ1-4, reads EAQVTQNPRYLITVTGKKLTVTCSQNMNHEYMSWYRQDPGLGLRQIYYSMNVEVTDKGDVPEGYKVSRKEKRNFPLILESPSPNQTSLYFCASLQVEKLFFGSGTQLSVL.

This chain joins TRBV9 and TRBJ2-7, with 8 bases matching TRBD2. The germline V gene has CDR1 SGDLS and CDR2 YYNGEE. The length of the CDR3 is 16 residues. Trimming cost V 5 bases and J 2 bases; bases outside gene matches: 12. CDR3 amino acids: CASSRWIAGPTYEQYF. The DNA for the CDR3 is TGTGCCAGCAGTCGCTGGATAGCGGGGCCCACCTACGAGCAGTACTTC. Supplemented by reference TRBV9 and TRBJ2-7, the full variable domain reads DSGVTQTPKHLITATGQRVTLRCSPRSGDLSVYWYQQSLDQGLQFLIQYYNGEERAKGNILERFSAQQFPDLHSELNLSSLELGDSALYFCASSRWIAGPTYEQYFGPGTRLTVT.

The rearrangement uses TRBV11-2 and TRBJ2-2, with 14 bases matching TRBD2. The germline V gene has CDR1 SGHAT and CDR2 FQNNGV. The CDR3 runs 15 residues. V dropped 5 bases and J dropped 6; count of bases not matched to a gene: 2. The CDR3: CASSPGLAGAGELFF. The DNA of the CDR3 is TGTGCCAGCAGCCCGGGACTAGCGGGAGCCGGGGAGCTGTTTTTT.

This clone was detected only a few times. V usage is TRBV11-2 and J usage is TRBJ2-1; 9 bases map to TRBD2. Trimming at V came to 4 bases and at J to 1 base, leaving 11 bases not matched to a gene. Germline CDR1 reads SGHAT; CDR2 reads FQNNGV. This CDR3 region has 18 residues. The CDR3 reads CASSSRSGLARSYNEQFF. CDR3 bases: TGTGCCAGCAGCTCAAGGTCGGGACTAGCCCGTTCCTACAATGAGCAGTTCTTC.

The rearrangement uses TRBV7-8 and TRBJ1-1; TRBD1 aligns across 8 bases. This CDR3 has 13 amino acids. Trimming took 5 bases from V and 10 from J; bases not matched to a gene: 9. Germline V lookup: CDR1 SGHVS, CDR2 FQNEAQ. For the CDR3, the DNA is TGTGCCAGCAGCCGGGAGACAGGGGAAGCAGCTTTCTTT. It encodes CASSRETGEAAFF.

The chain couples TRBV5-6 to TRBJ2-2, with D unclear. V was shortened by 4 bases and J by 4 bases, with 8 bases between the two germline ends. The germline V gene has CDR1 SGHDT and CDR2 YYEEEE. There are 13 residues in the CDR3. The DNA for the CDR3 is TGTGCCAGCAGCAATAAAGGCACCGGGGAGCTGTTTTTT. Protein sequence: CASSNKGTGELFF.

The CDR3 DNA follows: TGTGCCAGCAGCTTCCGTATCGGGGCCAACGTCCTGACTTTC. Its protein product is CASSFRIGANVLTF. The rearrangement uses TRBV9 and TRBJ2-6, with unresolved D. The CDR3 is 14 residues long. Looked up from germline, CDR1 is SGDLS and CDR2 is YYNGEE. Trimming shortened V by 4 bases and J by 4 bases, and 9 bases separated the two germline ends.

The genes are TRBV11-3 and TRBJ2-1, with TRBD2 identical over 13 bases. Germline V gives CDR1 SGHNT, CDR2 YENEEA. With V trimmed by 5 bases and J by 2 bases, 12 bases remained unmatched. CDR3 length: 19 residues. The CDR3 loop reads CASSHQLLAGGPPYNEQFF. Here the CDR3 DNA reads TGTGCCAGCAGCCATCAATTACTAGCGGGAGGGCCCCCCTACAATGAGCAGTTCTTC.

This clone was seen a single time. V is TRBV18 and J is TRBJ1-3, with 8 bases matching TRBD1. The CDR3 loop spans 16 amino acids. CDR1 KGHSH and CDR2 LQKENI come from the germline V gene. J was trimmed by 0 bases and V by 0 bases; bases with no gene match: 1. In nucleotides, the CDR3 is TGTGCCAGCTCACCACCCGGGACAGGCTCTGGAAACACCATATATTTT. Protein product: CASSPPGTGSGNTIYF.

The chain is built from TRBV18 and TRBJ1-1; D possibly corresponds to TRBD1 (6 bases). V was cut by 4 bases and J by 6 bases, with 12 bases left in between. There are 13 residues in the CDR3. CDR1 and CDR2 (germline): KGHSH, LQKENI. CDR3 residues: CASSLGRQAEAFF. CDR3 nucleotides: TGTGCCAGCTCACTAGGTAGACAGGCTGAAGCTTTCTTT.

The chain combines TRBV3-1 (or the pseudogene TRBV3-2) with TRBJ1-6, with D possibly matching TRBD1 (6 bases). Germline CDR1 LGHDT, CDR2 YNNKEL (reference sequence). The CDR3 spans 15 residues. V lost 1 base and J 7 bases, leaving 11 bases between the germline ends. The CDR3 nucleotides are TGTGCCAGCAGCCAAGTGGAGGGGGGGAATTCACCCCTCCACTTT. It yields the protein CASSQVEGGNSPLHF.

The chain has TRBV6-5 and TRBJ1-5; TRBD1 agrees at 7 bases. There are 12 residues in the CDR3. Per the germline V gene, CDR1 is MNHEY and CDR2 is SVGAGI. V dropped 10 bases and J dropped 4; count of bases not matched to a gene: 4. CDR3 protein: CAIGGRNQPQHF. CDR3 coding DNA: TGTGCCATAGGGGGCCGAAATCAGCCCCAGCATTTT.

As DNA, the CDR3 is TGTGCCAGCAGCAGACAGGATACCGATCAGCCCCAGCATTTT. Translation: CASSRQDTDQPQHF. The gene calls are TRBV7-2 and TRBJ1-5; perhaps TRBD1 as D (6 bases). Germline V CDR1 and CDR2: SGHTA, FQGNSA. CDR3 length: 14 residues. Between the trimmed V and J ends, which lost 5 bases and 5 bases, there was a span of 13 bases.

This sequence joins TRBV30 and TRBJ1-2; a possible D gene is TRBD1 (6 bases). CDR3 length: 13 residues. V was trimmed by 3 bases and J by 8 bases, leaving 16 bases between them. The V gene's germline CDR1 is GTSNPN and CDR2 SVGIG (reference sequence). The CDR3 DNA reads as TGTGCCTGGAGCGACAGGCCCCAATGGGGCTACACCTTC. It translates to CAWSDRPQWGYTF.

This chain uses TRBV10-1 with TRBJ1-4, with unresolved D. The ends were cut back, 4 bases at V and 3 bases at J, with 12 bases in the middle. Germline values: CDR1 WNHNN, CDR2 SYGVQD (reference sequence). The CDR3 has 15 residues. CDR3 sequence: CASSADRLPNEKLFF. In DNA form, the CDR3 reads TGCGCCAGCAGTGCCGACCGCTTACCTAATGAAAAACTGTTTTTT.

The chain combines TRBV18 with TRBJ1-1; D possibly corresponds to TRBD1 (6 bases). The ends were cut back, 5 bases at V and 7 bases at J, with 11 bases in the middle. CDR1 is KGHSH, CDR2 LQKENI, per germline. The CDR3 has 12 residues. CDR3 loop: CASSSQGNEAFF. DNA for the CDR3: TGTGCCAGCTCATCTCAGGGGAATGAAGCTTTCTTT.

This clone showed up just a few times. The V gene is TRBV5-1, the J gene TRBJ1-2; D not certain. Trimming removed 4 bases at V and 0 bases at J, with 16 bases between. The CDR3 extends over 16 amino acids. Germline V gives CDR1 SGHRS, CDR2 YFSETQ. The CDR3 protein is CASSPHVDGSNYGYTF. The CDR3 region has the DNA TGCGCCAGCAGCCCACATGTTGACGGATCTAACTATGGCTACACCTTC.

The V and J genes are TRBV19 and TRBJ1-4; D ambiguous. The CDR3 is made up of 15 amino acids. The V gene lost 5 bases and the J gene lost 0 bases, with 10 bases spanning the gap. Germline-derived CDR1 and CDR2 are LNHDA and SQIVND (reference sequence). The CDR3 DNA sequence: TGTGCCAGTAGTGTCAACCGGGCAACTAATGAAAAACTGTTTTTT. This codes for CASSVNRATNEKLFF.

This chain uses TRBV7-9 with TRBJ2-5, with unresolved D. V was trimmed by 5 bases and J by 5 bases, leaving 18 bases between them. This CDR3 has 15 amino acids. CDR1 and CDR2 from the germline V gene are SEHNR and FQNEAQ (reference sequence). CDR3 loop: CASSARAKTRETQYF. CDR3 DNA: TGTGCCAGCAGCGCCCGGGCCAAGACGCGGGAGACCCAGTACTTC.

The chain carries TRBV29-1 and TRBJ2-1, with TRBD1 matching 9 bases. The CDR3 sequence is 19 residues long. The V gene end was trimmed by 1 base and the J gene end by 7 bases; junction bases not matched to a gene: 20. Germline V gene sequence: CDR1 SQVTM, CDR2 ANQGSEA. CDR3 nucleotides: TGCAGCGTTGAAGCTTTCTGGGATCGGGGACAGGGAGGAGGTAATGAGCAGTTCTTC. As protein: CSVEAFWDRGQGGGNEQFF.

This clone has a single count. The genes are TRBV19 and TRBJ1-2; 9 nucleotides match TRBD1. Unmatched junction bases numbered 24, after V lost 1 base and J lost 6 bases. The CDR3 is 21 amino acids. CDR1 is LNHDA, CDR2 SQIVND, per germline (reference sequence). CDR3 sequence: CASSIVLANRGLRNFVDGYTF. As DNA, the CDR3 is TGTGCCAGTAGTATAGTCCTTGCGAACAGGGGGCTTCGTAATTTCGTCGATGGCTACACCTTC.

The V call is TRBV28, the J call TRBJ2-7; 7 positions agree with TRBD1. The CDR3 loop spans 15 amino acids. V trimming: 4 bases; J trimming: 0 bases; junction bases outside the gene matches: 6. The germline V gene has CDR1 MDHEN and CDR2 SYDVKM. CDR3 protein: CASSSGQLSSYEQYF. The CDR3 bases are TGTGCCAGCAGTTCGGGACAGCTGAGCTCCTACGAGCAGTACTTC.

V is TRBV24-1 and J is TRBJ2-1; 9 bases are a match to TRBD1. The CDR3 has 15 residues. Germline CDR1 and CDR2: KGHDR and SFDVKD. Trimming cost V 3 bases and J 5 bases; bases outside gene matches: 4. The CDR3 bases are TGTGCCACCAGTGATCCCGGGACAGGGAACAATGAGCAGTTCTTC. Translating gives CATSDPGTGNNEQFF.

The V gene is TRBV6-5, the J gene TRBJ2-2, with 8 nucleotides matching TRBD1. CDR1 and CDR2 (germline): MNHEY, SVGAGI. The CDR3 is 14 residues long. Trimming at V came to 6 bases and at J to 7 bases, leaving 7 bases not matched to a gene. In DNA form, the CDR3 reads TGTGCCAGCAGGGGGACAGGTTACCGCGGGGAGCTGTTTTTT. It translates to CASRGTGYRGELFF.